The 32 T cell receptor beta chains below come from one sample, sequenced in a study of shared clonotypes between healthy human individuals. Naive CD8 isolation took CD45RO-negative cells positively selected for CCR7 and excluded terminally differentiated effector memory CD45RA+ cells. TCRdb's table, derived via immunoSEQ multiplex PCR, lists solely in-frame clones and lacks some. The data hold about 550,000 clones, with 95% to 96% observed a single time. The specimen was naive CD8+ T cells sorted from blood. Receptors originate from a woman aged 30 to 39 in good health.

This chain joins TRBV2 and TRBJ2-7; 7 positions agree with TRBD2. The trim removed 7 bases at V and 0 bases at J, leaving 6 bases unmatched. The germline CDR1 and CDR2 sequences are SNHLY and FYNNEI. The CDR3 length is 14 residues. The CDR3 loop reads CASNLLAASYEQYF. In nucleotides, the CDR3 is TGTGCCAGCAACCTTCTAGCGGCCTCCTACGAGCAGTACTTC.

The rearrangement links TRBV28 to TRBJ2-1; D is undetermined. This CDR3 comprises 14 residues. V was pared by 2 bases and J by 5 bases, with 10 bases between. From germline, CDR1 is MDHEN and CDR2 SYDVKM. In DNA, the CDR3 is TGTGCCAGCAGTTTAGTGTGGACCGACAATGAGCAGTTCTTC. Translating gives CASSLVWTDNEQFF.

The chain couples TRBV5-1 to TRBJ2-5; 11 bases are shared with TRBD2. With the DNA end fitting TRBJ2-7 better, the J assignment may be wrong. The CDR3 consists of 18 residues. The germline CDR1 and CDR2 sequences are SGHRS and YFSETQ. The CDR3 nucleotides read TGCGCCAGCAGCTTGGAAGTTAGCGGGAGGGACCTCTCCTACGAGCAGTACTTC. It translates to CASSLEVSGRDLSYEQYF.

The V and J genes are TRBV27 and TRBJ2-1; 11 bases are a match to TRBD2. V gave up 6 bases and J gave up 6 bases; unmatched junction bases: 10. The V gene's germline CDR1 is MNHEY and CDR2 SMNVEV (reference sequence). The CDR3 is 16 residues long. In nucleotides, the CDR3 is TGTGCCAGCAGACCTACGACTAGCGGGACTCCCAATGAGCAGTTCTTC. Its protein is CASRPTTSGTPNEQFF.

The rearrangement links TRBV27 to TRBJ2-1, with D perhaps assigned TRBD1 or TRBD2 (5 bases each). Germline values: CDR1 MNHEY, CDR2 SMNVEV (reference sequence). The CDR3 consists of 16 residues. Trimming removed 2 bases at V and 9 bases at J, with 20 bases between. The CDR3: CASSLTGGSLRGEQFF. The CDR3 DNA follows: TGTGCCAGCAGTTTAACCGGAGGAAGCCTAAGGGGTGAGCAGTTCTTC.

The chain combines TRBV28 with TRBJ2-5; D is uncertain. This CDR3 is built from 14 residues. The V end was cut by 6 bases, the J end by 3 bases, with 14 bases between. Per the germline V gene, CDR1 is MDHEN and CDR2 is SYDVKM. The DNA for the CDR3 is TGTGCCAGCAGCCTGTCAAACACCGAAGAGACCCAGTACTTC. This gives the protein CASSLSNTEETQYF. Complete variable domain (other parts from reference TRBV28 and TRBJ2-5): DVKVTQSSRYLVKRTGEKVFLECVQDMDHENMFWYRQDPGLGLRLIYFSYDVKMKEKGDIPEGYSVSREKKERFSLILESASTNQTSMYLCASSLSNTEETQYFGPGTRLLVL.

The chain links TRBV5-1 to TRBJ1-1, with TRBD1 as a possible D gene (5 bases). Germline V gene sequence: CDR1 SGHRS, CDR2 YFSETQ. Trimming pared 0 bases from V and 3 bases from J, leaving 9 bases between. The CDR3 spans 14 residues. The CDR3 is CASSLERGYTEAFF. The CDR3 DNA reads TGCGCCAGCAGCTTGGAACGGGGGTACACTGAAGCTTTCTTT.

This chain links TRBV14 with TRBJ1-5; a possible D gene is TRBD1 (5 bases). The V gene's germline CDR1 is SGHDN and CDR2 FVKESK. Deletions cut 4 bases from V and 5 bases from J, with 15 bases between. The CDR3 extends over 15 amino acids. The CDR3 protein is CASSPRAGSDQPQHF. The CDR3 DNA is TGTGCCAGCAGCCCTCGGGCAGGGAGTGATCAGCCCCAGCATTTT.

CDR3 sequence (DNA): TGTGCCAGCAGTGAACCTAGCGGGAGCTTGAGCTCCTACAATGAGCAGTTCTTC. Translated, it gives CASSEPSGSLSSYNEQFF. The genes are TRBV2 and TRBJ2-1; TRBD2 matches at 10 bases. The CDR3 runs 18 residues. Germline V gene sequence: CDR1 SNHLY, CDR2 FYNNEI. V lost 2 bases and J lost 0; bases outside the gene matches: 7.

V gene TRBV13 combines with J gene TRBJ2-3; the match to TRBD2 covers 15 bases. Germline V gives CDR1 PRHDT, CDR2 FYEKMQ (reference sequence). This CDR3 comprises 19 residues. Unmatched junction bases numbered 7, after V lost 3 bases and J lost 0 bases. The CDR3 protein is CASSLFGTSGRTSTDTQYF. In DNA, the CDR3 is TGTGCCAGCAGCTTGTTCGGGACTAGCGGGAGGACCAGCACAGATACGCAGTATTTT.

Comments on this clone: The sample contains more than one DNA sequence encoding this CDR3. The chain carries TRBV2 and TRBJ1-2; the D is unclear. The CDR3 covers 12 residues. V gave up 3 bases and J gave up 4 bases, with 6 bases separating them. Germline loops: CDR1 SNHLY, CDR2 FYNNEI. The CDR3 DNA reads TGTGCCAGCAGTGACGGACTCTATGGCTACACCTTC. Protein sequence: CASSDGLYGYTF.

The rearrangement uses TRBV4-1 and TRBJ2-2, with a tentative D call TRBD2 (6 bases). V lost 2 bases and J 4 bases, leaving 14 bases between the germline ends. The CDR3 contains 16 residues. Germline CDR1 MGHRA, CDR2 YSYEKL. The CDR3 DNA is TGCGCCAGCAGCCAACCTGGGGACTTTATCACCGGGGAGCTGTTTTTT. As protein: CASSQPGDFITGELFF.

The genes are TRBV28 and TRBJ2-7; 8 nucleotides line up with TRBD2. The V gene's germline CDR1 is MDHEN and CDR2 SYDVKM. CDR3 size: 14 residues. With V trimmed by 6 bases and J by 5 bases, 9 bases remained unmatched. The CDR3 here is CASSHRGGSHEQYF. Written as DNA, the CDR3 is TGTGCCAGCAGCCACCGGGGGGGTTCCCACGAGCAGTACTTC.

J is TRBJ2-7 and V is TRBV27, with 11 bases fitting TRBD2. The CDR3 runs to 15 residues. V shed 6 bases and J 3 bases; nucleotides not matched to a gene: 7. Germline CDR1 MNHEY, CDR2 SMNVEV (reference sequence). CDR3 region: CASRIRLAGIYEQYF. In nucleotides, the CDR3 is TGTGCCAGCAGGATTCGACTAGCGGGAATCTACGAGCAGTACTTC.

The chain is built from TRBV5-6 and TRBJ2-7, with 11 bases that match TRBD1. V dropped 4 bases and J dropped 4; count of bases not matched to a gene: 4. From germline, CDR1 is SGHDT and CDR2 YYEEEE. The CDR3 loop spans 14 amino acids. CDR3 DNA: TGTGCCAGCAGCCAGGGGACAGGGGGTTACGAGCAGTACTTC. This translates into CASSQGTGGYEQYF.

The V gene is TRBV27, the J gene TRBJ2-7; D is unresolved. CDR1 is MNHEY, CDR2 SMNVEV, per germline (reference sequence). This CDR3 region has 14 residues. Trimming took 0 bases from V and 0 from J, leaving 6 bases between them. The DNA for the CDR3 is TGTGCCAGCAGTTTATCATGGGGCTCCTACGAGCAGTACTTC. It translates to CASSLSWGSYEQYF.

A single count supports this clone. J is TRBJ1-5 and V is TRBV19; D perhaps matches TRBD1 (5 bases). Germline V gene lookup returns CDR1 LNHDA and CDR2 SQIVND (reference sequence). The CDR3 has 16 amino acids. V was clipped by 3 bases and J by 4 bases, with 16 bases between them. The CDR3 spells CASSIGQNIANQPQHF. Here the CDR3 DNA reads TGTGCCAGTAGTATTGGACAAAATATAGCAAATCAGCCCCAGCATTTT.

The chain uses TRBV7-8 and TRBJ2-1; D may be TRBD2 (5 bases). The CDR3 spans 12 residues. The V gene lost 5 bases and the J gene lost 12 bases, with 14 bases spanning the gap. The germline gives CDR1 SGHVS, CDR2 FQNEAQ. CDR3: CASSPAGIWQFF. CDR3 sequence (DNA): TGTGCCAGCAGCCCAGCCGGGATTTGGCAGTTCTTC.

The CDR3 nucleotides are TGTGCCAGCAGTACCGGACCTCAGGGTCTTGATTCACCCCTCCACTTT. Amino acids: CASSTGPQGLDSPLHF. The chain combines TRBV2 with TRBJ1-6, with D possibly matching TRBD1 (5 bases). The CDR3 sequence is 16 residues long. V gave up 5 bases and J gave up 8 bases, with 19 bases separating them. Per the germline V gene, CDR1 is SNHLY and CDR2 is FYNNEI.

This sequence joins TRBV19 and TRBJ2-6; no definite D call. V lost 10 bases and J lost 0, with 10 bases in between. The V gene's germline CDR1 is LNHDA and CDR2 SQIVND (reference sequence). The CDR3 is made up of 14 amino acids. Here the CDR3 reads CATEQSSGANVLTF. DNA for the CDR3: TGTGCCACCGAACAGAGCTCTGGGGCCAACGTCCTGACTTTC.

The CDR3 DNA sequence: TGTGCCAGTAGCTCGAGTCCAGGGCGGGCCTACGAGCAGTACTTC. Its translation: CASSSSPGRAYEQYF. This chain connects TRBV19 to TRBJ2-7, with D perhaps matching TRBD1 or TRBD2 (5 bases each). Trimming left V 6 bases short and J 2 bases short, with 17 bases between. This CDR3 spans 15 amino acids. Per germline, CDR1 LNHDA and CDR2 SQIVND (reference sequence).

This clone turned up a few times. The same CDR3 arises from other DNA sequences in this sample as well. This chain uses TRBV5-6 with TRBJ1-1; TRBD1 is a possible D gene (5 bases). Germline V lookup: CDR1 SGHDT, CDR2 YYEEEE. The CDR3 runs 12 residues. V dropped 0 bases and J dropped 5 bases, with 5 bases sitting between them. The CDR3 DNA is TGTGCCAGCAGCTTGGAGGGGACTGAAGCTTTCTTT. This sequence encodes CASSLEGTEAFF.

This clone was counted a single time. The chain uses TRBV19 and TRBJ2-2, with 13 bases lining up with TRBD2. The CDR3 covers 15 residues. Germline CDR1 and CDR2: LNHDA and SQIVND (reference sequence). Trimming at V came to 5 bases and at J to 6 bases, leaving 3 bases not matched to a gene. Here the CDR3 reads CASSDGLAGAGELFF. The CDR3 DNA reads TGTGCCAGTAGTGACGGACTAGCGGGAGCCGGGGAGCTGTTTTTT.

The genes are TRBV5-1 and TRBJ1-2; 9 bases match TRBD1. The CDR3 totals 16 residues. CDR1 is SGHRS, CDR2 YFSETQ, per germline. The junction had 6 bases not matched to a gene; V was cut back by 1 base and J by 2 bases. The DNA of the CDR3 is TGCGCCAGCAGCTTGACAGGGGGCATGCCGAACTATGGCTACACCTTC. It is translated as CASSLTGGMPNYGYTF.

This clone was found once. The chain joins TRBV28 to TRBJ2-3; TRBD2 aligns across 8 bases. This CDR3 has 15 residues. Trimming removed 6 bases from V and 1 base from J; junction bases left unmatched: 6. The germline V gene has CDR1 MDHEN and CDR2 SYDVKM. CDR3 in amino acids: CASSFSGKGTDTQYF. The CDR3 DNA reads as TGTGCCAGCAGCTTTAGCGGGAAAGGCACAGATACGCAGTATTTT.

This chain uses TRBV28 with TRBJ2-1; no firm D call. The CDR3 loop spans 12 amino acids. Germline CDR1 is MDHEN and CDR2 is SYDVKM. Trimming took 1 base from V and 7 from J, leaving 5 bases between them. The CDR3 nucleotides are TGTGCCAGCAGTTTATCGCGGAATGAGCAGTTCTTC. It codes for CASSLSRNEQFF.

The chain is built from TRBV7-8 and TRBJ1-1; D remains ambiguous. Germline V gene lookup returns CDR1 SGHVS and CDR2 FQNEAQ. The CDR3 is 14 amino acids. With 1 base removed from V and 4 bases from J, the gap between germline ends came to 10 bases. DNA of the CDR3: TGTGCCAGCAGCTTAGGTGGGTCTGGCACTGAAGCTTTCTTT. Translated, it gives CASSLGGSGTEAFF.

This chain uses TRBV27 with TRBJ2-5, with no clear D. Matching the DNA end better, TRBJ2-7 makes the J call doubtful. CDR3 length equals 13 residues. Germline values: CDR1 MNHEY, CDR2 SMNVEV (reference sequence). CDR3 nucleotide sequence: TGTGCCAGCAGTTTAGGCTCCAACTACGAGCAGTACTTC. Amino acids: CASSLGSNYEQYF.

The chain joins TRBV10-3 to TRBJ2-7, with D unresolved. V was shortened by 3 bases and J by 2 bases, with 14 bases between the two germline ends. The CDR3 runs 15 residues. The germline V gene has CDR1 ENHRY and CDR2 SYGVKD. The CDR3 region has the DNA TGTGCCATCAGTGACCAAAGGACGGTTCCCTACGAGCAGTACTTC. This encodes CAISDQRTVPYEQYF.

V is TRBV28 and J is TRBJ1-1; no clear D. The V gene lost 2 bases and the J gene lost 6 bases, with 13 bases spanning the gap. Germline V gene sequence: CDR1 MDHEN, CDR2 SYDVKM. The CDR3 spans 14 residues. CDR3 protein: CASSLSGVGAEAFF. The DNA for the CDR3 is TGTGCCAGCAGTTTAAGCGGGGTTGGAGCTGAAGCTTTCTTT.

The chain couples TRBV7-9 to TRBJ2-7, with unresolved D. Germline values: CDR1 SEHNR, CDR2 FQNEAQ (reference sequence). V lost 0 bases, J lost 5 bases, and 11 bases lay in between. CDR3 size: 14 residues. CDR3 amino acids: CASSLAGKFHEQYF. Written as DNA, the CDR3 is TGTGCCAGCAGCTTAGCGGGGAAATTCCACGAGCAGTACTTC.

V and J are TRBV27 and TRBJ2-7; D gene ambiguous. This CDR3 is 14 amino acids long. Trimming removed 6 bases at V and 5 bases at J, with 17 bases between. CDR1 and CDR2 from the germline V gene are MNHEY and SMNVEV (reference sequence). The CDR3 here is CASSLRSSSNEQYF. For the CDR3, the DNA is TGTGCCAGCAGCCTTAGGTCCTCAAGCAACGAGCAGTACTTC.